This T cell receptor (beta chain) was observed in a study of blood T cell repertoires in COVID-19. Turning to the study itself: Acute and convalescent COVID-19 specimens originated in the United States, Italy and Spain.

Trimming took 5 bases from V and 2 from J; bases not matched to a gene: 6. CDR1 and CDR2 from the germline V gene are SNHLY and FYNNEI. The CDR3 length is 16 residues. Measured with immunoSEQ multiplex PCR; TCRdb has only the in-frame clones, and not every one. The sample records some 400,000 clones, 87% being singletons. The receptor was isolated from a woman aged 25-40 years with COVID-19, enrolled during active disease. Sequencing was done on a sample of peripheral blood. The chain carries TRBV2 and TRBJ2-2; 9 positions match TRBD2. Written as DNA, the CDR3 is TGTGCCAGCAGTTCGGGGCTAGCGGGAAACACCGGGGAGCTGTTTTTT. Protein sequence: CASSSGLAGNTGELFF.